The 14 T cell receptor beta chains listed next were all sequenced from one sample in a study of T-cell reconstitution after alpha-beta-depleted transplantation in children. A TCRbeta library incorporating unique molecular identifiers was prepared. TCRdb processed the PCR reads anew with MiXCR; each CDR3 protein has one entry. The table shows some 120,000 distinct CDR3 sequences, with roughly 23% occurring only once. The source was PBMCs, mostly from graft donor cells, collected 180 days after TCRalphabeta/CD19-depleted stem cell transplant. These receptors all stem from a male patient aged 2-15 years who had a stem cell transplant for chronic granulomatous disease, so the T cells may come from the graft donor.

V and J are TRBV7-8 and TRBJ1-5; 7 bases line up with TRBD1. The CDR3 extends over 17 amino acids. Germline CDR1 reads SGHVS; CDR2 reads FQNEAQ. V was clipped by 3 bases and J by 1 base; unmatched bases: 9. The CDR3 protein is CASSFTGEIGSNQPQHF. The DNA for the CDR3 is TGTGCCAGCAGCTTTACAGGGGAGATTGGAAGCAATCAGCCCCAGCATTTT.

This clonotype was picked up many times. The chain has TRBV5-5 and TRBJ1-5; maybe TRBD1 (5 bases). CDR3 length: 15 residues. The germline CDR1 and CDR2 sequences are SGHKS and YYEKEE (reference sequence). V gave up 4 bases and J gave up 0 bases, with 11 bases separating them. CDR3 sequence: CASSPRGYSNQPQHF. DNA for the CDR3: TGTGCCAGCAGCCCACGGGGGTATAGCAATCAGCCCCAGCATTTT.

The V and J genes are TRBV28 and TRBJ2-7; 7 bases agree with TRBD1. CDR3 length: 13 amino acids. J lost 3 bases, V lost 6 bases, and 5 bases had no gene match. Germline CDR1 reads MDHEN; CDR2 reads SYDVKM. CDR3 sequence (DNA): TGTGCCAGCAGGAGGACAGGAGACTACGAGCAGTACTTC. Translating gives CASRRTGDYEQYF.

This clonotype was observed a few times. The chain joins TRBV20-1 to TRBJ1-2, with D tentatively TRBD1 (5 bases). The CDR3 has 15 residues. Trimming removed 5 bases at V and 8 bases at J, with 24 bases between. Per the germline V gene, CDR1 is DFQATT and CDR2 is SNEGSKA (reference sequence). The CDR3 sequence: CSAFPSGRVPQGYTF. The CDR3 DNA follows: TGCAGTGCTTTCCCCTCTGGCAGGGTTCCTCAGGGCTACACCTTC.

In this sample, this clonotype turned up many times. The chain combines TRBV27 with TRBJ2-5; D may correspond to TRBD1 or TRBD2 (6 bases each). The CDR3 is 18 residues long. V lost 2 bases, J lost 1 base, and 20 bases lay in between. Germline V CDR1 and CDR2: MNHEY, SMNVEV (reference sequence). In DNA form, the CDR3 reads TGTGCCAGCAGTTTAGGTGGGGGACACCGGGACTCCCAAGAGACCCAGTACTTC. This codes for CASSLGGGHRDSQETQYF.

The gene calls are TRBV5-1 and TRBJ2-6; TRBD1 might be the D (6 bases). Germline CDR1 SGHRS, CDR2 YFSETQ. Trimming removed 4 bases at V and 4 bases at J, with 21 bases between. This CDR3 region has 18 residues. The CDR3 DNA sequence: TGCGCCAGCAGCATTCACAGGGAGCTCTCTCGCGGGGCCAACGTCCTGACTTTC. This translates into CASSIHRELSRGANVLTF.

This clonotype was counted at least ten times. The chain carries TRBV12-3 or TRBV12-4 and TRBJ2-5, with a weak D call TRBD1 (5 bases). V lost 3 bases and J 5 bases, leaving 13 bases between the germline ends. The CDR3 loop spans 14 amino acids. CDR3 nucleotides: TGTGCCAGCAGTTTCACAGGTGGACCGGAGACCCAGTACTTC. This gives the protein CASSFTGGPETQYF.

The V and J genes are TRBV5-1 and TRBJ1-5; D gene ambiguous. This CDR3 has 13 residues. Trimming removed 4 bases from V and 4 bases from J, with 9 bases in between. In germline, CDR1 is SGHRS, CDR2 YFSETQ. The CDR3 spells CASSPDGNQPQHF. Written as DNA, the CDR3 is TGCGCCAGCAGCCCGGACGGGAATCAGCCCCAGCATTTT.

This clonotype was picked up a small number of times. V is TRBV5-6 and J is TRBJ2-7; 9 bases line up with TRBD1. The V and J ends lost 1 base and 7 bases, in that order; junction bases with no gene match: 3. Germline lookup yields CDR1 SGHDT and CDR2 YYEEEE. This CDR3 region has 13 residues. CDR3: CASSLNRGREQYF. CDR3 sequence (DNA): TGTGCCAGCAGCTTGAACAGGGGGCGTGAGCAGTACTTC.

The genes are TRBV29-1 and TRBJ2-5, with a possible D match to TRBD2 (5 bases). This CDR3 spans 11 amino acids. Trimming took off 8 bases at V and 11 bases at J, with 18 bases between the two ends. Germline V CDR1 and CDR2: SQVTM, ANQGSEA. The CDR3 nucleotides are TGCAGCCCTAGATCGGGGAATGAGCAGTACTTC. Protein: CSPRSGNEQYF.

This clonotype was seen only a few times. The J gene is TRBJ1-1, the V gene TRBV20-1; unclear D gene. CDR3 size: 13 residues. In germline, CDR1 is DFQATT, CDR2 SNEGSKA (reference sequence). Deletions cut 6 bases from V and 1 base from J, with 12 bases between. CDR3 sequence (DNA): TGCAGTGCCCCGAACCCCGCGAACACTGAAGCTTTCTTT. Protein product: CSAPNPANTEAFF.

This clonotype was seen repeatedly, ten times or more. This sequence joins TRBV12-3 or TRBV12-4 and TRBJ2-7; 8 nucleotides line up with TRBD2. The CDR3 runs 15 residues. Losses at the gene ends were 6 bases for V and 2 bases for J; bases not matched to a gene: 9. The CDR3, as DNA: TGTGCCAGCAGCCCTGCCGGGACTAGGGCCTACGAGCAGTACTTC. Translating it yields CASSPAGTRAYEQYF.

This clonotype was counted only a few times. The chain couples TRBV20-1 to TRBJ2-3; D is ambiguous. The CDR3 has 13 residues. Trimming pared 1 base from V and 2 bases from J, leaving 7 bases between. Looked up from germline, CDR1 is DFQATT and CDR2 is SNEGSKA (reference sequence). CDR3 in DNA: TGCAGTGCTAGAGCTCTATCCACAGATACGCAGTATTTT. The encoded protein is CSARALSTDTQYF.

The chain has TRBV4-2 and TRBJ2-2; possible D gene TRBD1, 5 bases. The germline V gene encodes CDR1 LGHNA and CDR2 YNFKEQ. With 0 bases removed from V and 6 bases from J, the gap between germline ends came to 14 bases. The CDR3 runs 16 residues. CDR3 sequence (DNA): TGTGCCAGCAGCCAAGATGTGGAAAGCAGGGCCGGGGAGCTGTTTTTT. The encoded protein is CASSQDVESRAGELFF.